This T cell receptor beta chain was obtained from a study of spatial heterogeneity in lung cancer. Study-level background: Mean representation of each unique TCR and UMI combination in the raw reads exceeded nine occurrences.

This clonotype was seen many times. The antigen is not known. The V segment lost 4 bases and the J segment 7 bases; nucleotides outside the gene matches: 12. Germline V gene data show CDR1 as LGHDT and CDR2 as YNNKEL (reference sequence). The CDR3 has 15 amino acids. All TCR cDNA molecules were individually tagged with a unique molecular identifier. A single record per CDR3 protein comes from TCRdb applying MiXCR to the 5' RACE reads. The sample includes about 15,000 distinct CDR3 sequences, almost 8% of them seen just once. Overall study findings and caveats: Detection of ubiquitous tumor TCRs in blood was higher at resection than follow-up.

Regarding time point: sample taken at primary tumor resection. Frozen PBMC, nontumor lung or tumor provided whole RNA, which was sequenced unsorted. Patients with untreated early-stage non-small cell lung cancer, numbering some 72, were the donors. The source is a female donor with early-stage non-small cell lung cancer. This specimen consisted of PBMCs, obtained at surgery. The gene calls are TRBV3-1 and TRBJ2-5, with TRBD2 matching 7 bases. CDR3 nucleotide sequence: TGTGCCAGCAGCCCCGGACTAGACCGGGGAGGGACCCAGTACTTC. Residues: CASSPGLDRGGTQYF.